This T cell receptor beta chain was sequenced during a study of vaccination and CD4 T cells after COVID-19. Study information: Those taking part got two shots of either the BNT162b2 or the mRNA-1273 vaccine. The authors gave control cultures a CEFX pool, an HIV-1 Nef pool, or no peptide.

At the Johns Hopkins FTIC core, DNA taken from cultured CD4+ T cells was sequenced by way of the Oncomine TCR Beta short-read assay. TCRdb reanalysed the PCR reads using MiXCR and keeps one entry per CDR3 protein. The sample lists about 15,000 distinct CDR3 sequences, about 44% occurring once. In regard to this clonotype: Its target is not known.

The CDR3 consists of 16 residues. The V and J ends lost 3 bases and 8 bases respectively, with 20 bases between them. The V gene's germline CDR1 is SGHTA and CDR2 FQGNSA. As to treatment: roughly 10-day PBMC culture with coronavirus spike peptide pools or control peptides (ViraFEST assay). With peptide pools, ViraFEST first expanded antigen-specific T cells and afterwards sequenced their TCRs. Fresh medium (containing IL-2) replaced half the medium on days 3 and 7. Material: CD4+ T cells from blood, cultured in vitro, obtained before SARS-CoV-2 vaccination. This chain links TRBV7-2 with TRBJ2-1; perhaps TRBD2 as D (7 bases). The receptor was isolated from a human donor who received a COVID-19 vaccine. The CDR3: CASSFMRGRRGDEQFF. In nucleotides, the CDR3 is TGTGCCAGCAGCTTTATGCGGGGGCGCCGGGGCGATGAGCAGTTCTTC.